This T cell receptor (beta chain) was sequenced for a study of identical twins. MiXCR, applied by TCRdb to the 5' RACE reads, yields one record per CDR3 protein. Of nearly 200,000 distinct CDR3 sequences listed, 15% were seen once; the top ten hold around two fifths. The data also belong to a second study, concerning T cells expressing NK-cell markers.

The sequenced material came from CD8+ T cells sorted from blood. The receptor comes from a woman in her late teens or twenties in good health.

Here the CDR3 DNA reads TGTGCCAGCAGCGCGCGGACCGGGGCCTCGAACACCGGGGAGCTGTTTTTT. Translated: CASSARTGASNTGELFF. The chain employs TRBV9 and TRBJ2-2; either TRBD1 or TRBD2 may fit D (5 bases each). This CDR3 region has 17 residues. The germline gives CDR1 SGDLS, CDR2 YYNGEE. With 3 bases removed from V and 0 bases from J, the gap between germline ends came to 15 bases.